The 15 T cell receptor beta chains listed next were all sequenced from one sample in a study of T cell responses to AZD1222 COVID-19 vaccine (dated by TCRdb to about 2021). According to the study, the label for this sample's time point signals: baseline before first vaccination. Libraries were prepared through the immunoSEQ multiplex PCR assay. TCRdb obtained this table from immuneACCESS and retained in-frame rearrangements with V and J assigned. These tables miss some clones; where compared with another copy, unresolved V genes account for less than half of the shortfall, and the remainder is unexplained. The sample table contains some 120,000 clones; only one count was recorded for roughly 87% of them. In total, the top ten clones hold around 7% of the sample. Sequencing was performed on peripheral blood, taken on day 0 of AZD1222 vaccination. The receptors here all came from an adult in good health.

The V call is TRBV7-8, the J call TRBJ1-1, with 7 bases fitting TRBD1. J lost 1 base, V lost 2 bases, and 13 bases had no gene match. From germline, CDR1 is SGHVS and CDR2 FQNEAQ. The CDR3 runs to 18 residues. The CDR3 coding sequence is TGTGCCAGCAGCTTACGGGACAGACTAATACTAAAGAACACTGAAGCTTTCTTT. It codes for CASSLRDRLILKNTEAFF.

This chain links TRBV7-9 with TRBJ2-7, with unresolved D. The ends were cut back, 5 bases at V and 5 bases at J, with 10 bases in the middle. The CDR3 is 12 residues long. Germline V gene sequence: CDR1 SEHNR, CDR2 FQNEAQ (reference sequence). CDR3 in amino acids: CASSPQANEQYF. In DNA form, the CDR3 reads TGTGCCAGCAGCCCCCAGGCAAACGAGCAGTACTTC.

The chain employs TRBV7-2 and TRBJ1-4; D remains ambiguous. Trimming cost V 2 bases and J 5 bases, with 9 bases left between them. The CDR3 extends over 14 amino acids. CDR1 is SGHTA, CDR2 FQGNSA, per germline. The CDR3 loop is CASSLSSYNEKLFF. CDR3 in DNA: TGTGCCAGCAGCTTAAGCAGTTACAATGAAAAACTGTTTTTT.

This chain joins TRBV12-3 or TRBV12-4 and TRBJ1-1; no firm D call. Between the trimmed V and J ends, which lost 5 bases and 7 bases, there was a span of 8 bases. The CDR3 is 11 amino acids. CDR3 sequence (DNA): TGTGCCAGCAGTGCCAGAGATGAAGCTTTCTTT. Protein: CASSARDEAFF.

This chain uses TRBV7-6 with TRBJ2-1; D not resolved. The V gene lost 5 bases and the J gene lost 0 bases, with 17 bases spanning the gap. Germline V gives CDR1 SGHVS, CDR2 FNYEAQ. This CDR3 is 17 amino acids long. The CDR3 DNA reads as TGTGCCAGCAGCCCTTTTACCCCGGGTGACTCCTACAATGAGCAGTTCTTC. Translating gives CASSPFTPGDSYNEQFF.

This rearrangement joins TRBV5-4 to TRBJ1-4; tentatively, D is TRBD1 (5 bases). The germline V gene has CDR1 SGHNT and CDR2 YYREEE (reference sequence). V was shortened by 2 bases and J by 8 bases, with 7 bases between the two germline ends. This CDR3 has 12 residues. The DNA for the CDR3 is TGTGCCAGCAGCTTCGGGGACGAAAAACTGTTTTTT. Its protein is CASSFGDEKLFF. Looking up the rest from reference TRBV5-4 and TRBJ1-4 gives the full variable domain: ETGVTQSPTHLIKTRGQQVTLRCSSQSGHNTVSWYQQALGQGPQFIFQYYREEENGRGNFPPRFSGLQFPNYSSELNVNALELDDSALYLCASSFGDEKLFFGSGTQLSVL.

The rearrangement joins TRBV28 to TRBJ2-5; D perhaps matches TRBD2 (6 bases). The length of the CDR3 is 20 residues. Looked up from germline, CDR1 is MDHEN and CDR2 is SYDVKM. Trimming pared 7 bases from V and 2 bases from J, leaving 32 bases between. CDR3 nucleotides: TGTGCCAGCACTCCCGTCGGGACCACTTTGGCGAGCGGGTTTCAAGAGACCCAGTACTTC. Translating it yields CASTPVGTTLASGFQETQYF.

J is TRBJ2-1 and V is TRBV4-1; the match to TRBD1 covers 9 bases. The CDR3 sequence is 15 residues long. CDR1 is MGHRA, CDR2 YSYEKL, per germline. V trimming: 0 bases; J trimming: 8 bases; junction bases outside the gene matches: 5. The CDR3 loop is CASSQDPDRGHEQFF. In DNA form, the CDR3 reads TGCGCCAGCAGCCAAGACCCGGACAGGGGTCATGAGCAGTTCTTC.

CDR3 nucleotide sequence: TGTGCCATCAGTGATCCGGGACTCTCCTACGAGCAGTACTTC. Translation: CAISDPGLSYEQYF. This chain joins TRBV10-3 and TRBJ2-7; TRBD2 might be the D (6 bases). Trimming cost V 3 bases and J 0 bases, with 9 bases left between them. Germline V gene lookup returns CDR1 ENHRY and CDR2 SYGVKD. The CDR3 extends over 14 amino acids.

This clone was seen more than once but under ten times. The chain recombines TRBV19 with TRBJ1-5, with TRBD1 as a possible D gene (5 bases). CDR1 LNHDA and CDR2 SQIVND come from the germline V gene (reference sequence). The CDR3 spans 13 residues. The germline V and J ends were trimmed by 3 bases and 10 bases, with 13 bases remaining between them. The CDR3 protein is CASSMGEERPQHF. The CDR3, as DNA: TGTGCCAGTAGTATGGGGGAAGAGAGACCCCAGCATTTT.

The sample holds a few counts of this clone. V and J are TRBV15 and TRBJ1-1; D not certain. The length of the CDR3 is 13 residues. V was clipped by 3 bases and J by 0 bases, with 5 bases between them. Germline CDR1 LNHNV, CDR2 YYDKDF (reference sequence). CDR3 nucleotide sequence: TGTGCCACCAGCAGGACATTGAACACTGAAGCTTTCTTT. It yields the protein CATSRTLNTEAFF.

The V and J genes are TRBV5-1 and TRBJ1-1, with a possible D match to TRBD1 (5 bases). Trimming took 2 bases from V and 1 from J, leaving 6 bases between them. Germline V gene sequence: CDR1 SGHRS, CDR2 YFSETQ. The CDR3 spans 13 residues. The CDR3 region is CASSFGTNTEAFF. The CDR3 DNA reads as TGCGCCAGCAGCTTCGGGACGAACACTGAAGCTTTCTTT.

The CDR3 sequence is CASSMWGTENTGELFF. The DNA for the CDR3 is TGTGCCAGCAGTATGTGGGGGACGGAAAACACCGGGGAGCTGTTTTTT. The V gene is TRBV6-2 or TRBV6-3, the J gene TRBJ2-2, with D perhaps TRBD1 or TRBD2 (5 bases each). Trimming cost V 5 bases and J 2 bases, with 15 bases left between them. CDR1 MNHEY and CDR2 SVGEGT come from the germline V gene. The CDR3 length is 16 residues.

This sequence joins TRBV28 and TRBJ1-3, with D possibly TRBD1 on 6 matching bases. The V gene's germline CDR1 is MDHEN and CDR2 SYDVKM. V lost 5 bases, J lost 4 bases, and 18 bases lay in between. This CDR3 is 16 amino acids long. The CDR3 DNA sequence: TGTGCCAGCAGTGGAACCGGGACACTTGTCGGAAACACCATATATTTT. Amino acid sequence: CASSGTGTLVGNTIYF.

This chain uses TRBV27 with TRBJ1-1; D remains unclear. V dropped 6 bases and J dropped 1 base, with 18 bases sitting between them. Germline V gene lookup returns CDR1 MNHEY and CDR2 SMNVEV (reference sequence). The CDR3 consists of 16 residues. CDR3 protein: CASRPSGLTGNTEAFF. The CDR3 bases are TGTGCCAGCAGACCCTCTGGGCTGACCGGGAACACTGAAGCTTTCTTT.